Following are 17 T cell receptor beta chains from one sample sequenced in a study of CD8 T cell repertoires and HIV-1 epitope variants. The antigens of these receptors remain unknown. TCRdb's copy holds only in-frame clones and misses some; the assay was immunoSEQ multiplex PCR. The sample includes thousands of clones, nearly 70% seen only once; the top ten take 35% to 55%. Sequencing was done on a sample of cultured CD8+ T cells derived from PBMCs. These receptors all stem from a male donor with HIV.

In its sample, this clone was seen a few times. The chain joins TRBV19 to TRBJ1-5; 9 bases agree with TRBD1. This CDR3 comprises 15 residues. Germline CDR1 reads LNHDA; CDR2 reads SQIVND (reference sequence). The V segment lost 4 bases and the J segment 6 bases; nucleotides outside the gene matches: 7. The CDR3 region has the DNA TGTGCCAGTAGTACCACAGGGGGCGCAAGTCAGCCCCAGCATTTT. Translation gives CASSTTGGASQPQHF. Variable domain in full (rest from reference TRBV19 and TRBJ1-5): DGGITQSPKYLFRKEGQNVTLSCEQNLNHDAMYWYRQDPGQGLRLIYYSQIVNDFQKGDIAEGYSVSREKKESFPLTVTSAQKNPTAFYLCASSTTGGASQPQHFGDGTRLSIL.

This clone was seen just once. The chain is built from TRBV6-1 and TRBJ2-7; tentative D call: TRBD2 (5 bases). V was trimmed by 6 bases and J by 6 bases, leaving 9 bases between them. The CDR3 covers 11 residues. Germline V CDR1 and CDR2: MNHNS, SASEGT. CDR3 bases: TGTGCCAGCAGCCGGGATTTCGAGCAGTACTTC. This encodes CASSRDFEQYF.

This chain uses TRBV28 with TRBJ2-7; D might be TRBD2 (6 bases). Trimming left V 5 bases short and J 5 bases short, with 16 bases between. Germline-derived CDR1 and CDR2 are MDHEN and SYDVKM. This CDR3 comprises 14 residues. Here the CDR3 DNA reads TGTGCCAGCAGTGGGGCCAGGGAGGAAAACGAGCAGTACTTC. It encodes CASSGAREENEQYF.

This clone is deemed medium-sized. The chain recombines TRBV28 with TRBJ2-7; no clear D. The germline V gene has CDR1 MDHEN and CDR2 SYDVKM. Trimming left V 5 bases short and J 3 bases short, with 17 bases between. CDR3 length: 15 amino acids. CDR3 nucleotides: TGTGCCAGCAGTCCCCGACTGGGCGACCTCTACGAGCAGTACTTC. Encoded protein: CASSPRLGDLYEQYF.

This chain links TRBV7-2 with TRBJ1-1; D is ambiguous. The germline gives CDR1 SGHTA, CDR2 FQGNSA. The CDR3 contains 18 residues. Trimming stripped 1 base from V and 0 bases from J, with 18 bases between. The CDR3 DNA sequence: TGTGCCAGCAGCTTAGGTCCCGGCCAGTTGGAGATGAACACTGAAGCTTTCTTT. Residues: CASSLGPGQLEMNTEAFF.

V gene TRBV9 combines with J gene TRBJ2-5; TRBD1 matches 8 bases. The germline V gene encodes CDR1 SGDLS and CDR2 YYNGEE. The length of the CDR3 is 14 residues. V lost 2 bases to trimming and J lost 4 bases; unmatched junction nucleotides: 4. CDR3 DNA: TGTGCCAGCAGCGTCGGACAGGGACGAGAGACCCAGTACTTC. This encodes CASSVGQGRETQYF.

In DNA form, the CDR3 reads TGTGCCAGCAGTCGCCCCTTGACTAGCTCTAACACCGGGGAGCTGTTTTTT. It translates to CASSRPLTSSNTGELFF. The rearrangement links TRBV28 to TRBJ2-2; 7 bases are a match to TRBD2. CDR3 size: 17 residues. J was trimmed by 2 bases and V by 5 bases; bases with no gene match: 11. Germline CDR1 and CDR2: MDHEN and SYDVKM.

This sequence joins TRBV28 and TRBJ1-1; 7 bases line up with TRBD1. The germline V gene has CDR1 MDHEN and CDR2 SYDVKM. Trimming at V came to 4 bases and at J to 1 base, leaving 3 bases not matched to a gene. The CDR3 covers 14 residues. The CDR3 coding sequence is TGTGCCAGCAGTTCGACAGGGCGGAACACTGAAGCTTTCTTT. Translating it yields CASSSTGRNTEAFF.

The gene calls are TRBV28 and TRBJ1-1; D is unresolved. CDR1 is MDHEN, CDR2 SYDVKM, per germline. CDR3 length: 13 residues. V shed 6 bases and J shed 0 bases, with 8 bases lying between them. The CDR3 region is CASSRDLNTEAFF. CDR3 nucleotide sequence: TGTGCCAGCAGCAGAGACTTGAACACTGAAGCTTTCTTT.

The rearrangement joins TRBV30 to TRBJ1-2; 10 bases line up with TRBD1. The CDR3 is 15 amino acids. The germline V gene encodes CDR1 GTSNPN and CDR2 SVGIG (reference sequence). With 3 bases clipped from V and 4 bases from J, the junction kept 8 bases outside the gene matches. The DNA for the CDR3 is TGTGCCTGGAGAAGGGACAGGGGAGTAAGCTATGGCTACACCTTC. It encodes CAWRRDRGVSYGYTF.

V usage is TRBV5-6 and J usage is TRBJ1-1; D remains unclear. The germline CDR1 and CDR2 sequences are SGHDT and YYEEEE. The CDR3 has 12 residues. The V gene lost 0 bases and the J gene lost 7 bases, with 7 bases spanning the gap. CDR3 protein: CASSLEVDEAFF. CDR3 DNA: TGTGCCAGCAGCTTGGAAGTGGATGAAGCTTTCTTT.

This clone is a singleton in its sample. This chain joins TRBV7-6 and TRBJ2-5; D gene ambiguous. Deletions cut 1 base from V and 3 bases from J, with 12 bases between. In germline, CDR1 is SGHVS, CDR2 FNYEAQ. The CDR3 covers 15 residues. This CDR3 is CASSLVLSREETQYF. DNA for the CDR3: TGTGCCAGCAGCTTAGTATTATCGCGCGAAGAGACCCAGTACTTC.

The chain is built from TRBV9 and TRBJ1-3; 9 bases map to TRBD1. The CDR3 sequence is 16 residues long. Germline CDR1 is SGDLS and CDR2 is YYNGEE. V dropped 2 bases and J dropped 3; count of bases not matched to a gene: 6. CDR3 DNA: TGTGCCAGCAGCGTGGACAGGGGTTTAAGTGGAAACACCATATATTTT. This translates into CASSVDRGLSGNTIYF.

The rearrangement links TRBV7-2 to TRBJ1-3; 7 bases fit TRBD1. This CDR3 region has 18 residues. V shed 6 bases, J shed 4 bases, and the junction held 18 bases outside the gene matches. Germline values: CDR1 SGHTA, CDR2 FQGNSA. CDR3 in DNA: TGTGCCAGCAGACCCTCAGGGGGGTTAGGGACTCTGGGAAACACCATATATTTT. Encoded protein: CASRPSGGLGTLGNTIYF.

The V and J genes are TRBV28 and TRBJ2-2, with D perhaps matching TRBD1 (5 bases). CDR1 is MDHEN, CDR2 SYDVKM, per germline. The CDR3 consists of 17 residues. Trimming removed 4 bases at V and 4 bases at J, with 19 bases between. Here the CDR3 DNA reads TGTGCCAGCAGTTCCTGGACAAAAAAGGGGATCACCGGGGAGCTGTTTTTT. This gives the protein CASSSWTKKGITGELFF.

The V call is TRBV18, the J call TRBJ2-7, with D uncertain. This CDR3 contains 15 residues. V was pared by 2 bases and J by 0 bases, with 11 bases between. Germline loops: CDR1 KGHSH, CDR2 LQKENI. The chain's CDR3 is CASSPSSASSYEQYF. The CDR3 DNA reads as TGTGCCAGCTCACCATCTTCGGCCAGCTCCTACGAGCAGTACTTC.

The chain links TRBV7-6 to TRBJ2-5; 9 bases align to TRBD2. The CDR3 covers 14 residues. From germline, CDR1 is SGHVS and CDR2 FNYEAQ. The ends lost 4 bases at V and 2 bases at J; junction bases unmatched: 2. Here the CDR3 DNA reads TGTGCCAGCAGCTGGCTAGCGGGACAAGAGACCCAGTACTTC. Translation gives CASSWLAGQETQYF.